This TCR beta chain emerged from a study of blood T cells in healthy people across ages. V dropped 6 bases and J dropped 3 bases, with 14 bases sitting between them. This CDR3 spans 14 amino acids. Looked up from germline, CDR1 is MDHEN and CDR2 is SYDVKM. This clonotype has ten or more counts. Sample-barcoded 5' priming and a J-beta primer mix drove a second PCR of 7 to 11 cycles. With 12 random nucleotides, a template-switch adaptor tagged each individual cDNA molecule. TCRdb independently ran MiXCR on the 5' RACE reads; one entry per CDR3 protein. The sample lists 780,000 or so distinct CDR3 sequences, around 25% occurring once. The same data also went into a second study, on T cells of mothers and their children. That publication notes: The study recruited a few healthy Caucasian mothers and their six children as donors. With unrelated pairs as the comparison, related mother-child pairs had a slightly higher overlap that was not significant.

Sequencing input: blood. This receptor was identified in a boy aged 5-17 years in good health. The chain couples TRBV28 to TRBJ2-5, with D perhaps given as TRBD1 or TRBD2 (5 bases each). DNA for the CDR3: TGTGCCAGCAGCCGGGACCGGGAAAAAGAGACCCAGTACTTC. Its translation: CASSRDREKETQYF.